This TCR beta chain was profiled in a study of shared clonotypes between healthy human individuals. Background on the study: Every donor yielded three CD4 naive, three CD4 memory, two CD8 naive and one CD8 memory plate.

This clone was found once. The antigen is undetermined. Naive CD8 populations comprised CD45RO-negative cells positively selected for CCR7, excluding terminally differentiated effector memory CD45RA+ cells. CDR1 is SGDLS, CDR2 YYNGEE, per germline. The CDR3 sequence is 19 residues long. The V segment lost 3 bases and the J segment 4 bases; nucleotides outside the gene matches: 13. Findings and limits, study-wide: Naive subsets tended to show greater estimated richness than memory subsets.

In the original processing: ImmunoSEQ gave junction-only sequences without quality scores, so filtering differed. Libraries were prepared by immunoSEQ multiplex PCR; TCRdb keeps only in-frame clonotypes and omits some of them. The V and J calls and clone size are taken from that table; D and trimming were inferred from the DNA. The sample lists fewer than 850,000 clones, 90% to 98% occurring once. This receptor was identified in a man aged 25 to 40 in good health. The chain couples TRBV9 to TRBJ2-6, with TRBD1 matching 10 bases. Sequenced sample: naive CD8+ T cells sorted from blood. This chain's CDR3 is CASSGSGTGVKAGANVLTF. DNA of the CDR3: TGTGCCAGCAGCGGCTCCGGGACAGGGGTTAAGGCCGGGGCCAACGTCCTGACTTTC.